A selection of T cell receptor beta chains follows, all from one sample in a study of monozygotic twins with cystic fibrosis. The repertoire was sequenced with immunoSEQ multiplex PCR; TCRdb's copy has only in-frame clones and lacks some. The data contain 35,000 or so clones, about 80% of them singletons. The sequenced sample was blood. The source is a girl aged 2-9 years with cystic fibrosis. CDR3s include the opening cysteine and the closing phenylalanine or tryptophan. The order of the fields is CDR3 protein, CDR3 DNA, clone size, J gene, V gene, D gene. D genes are given only for firm matches. Clone size, where shown, is once, few, many, or a class for clones that have expanded.

cdr3_aa: CASSGTGMYYGYTF; cdr3_nt: TGTGCCAGCAGCGGAACGGGGATGTACTATGGCTACACCTTC; clone_size: -; j_call: TRBJ1-2; v_call: TRBV9; d_call: -
cdr3_aa: CAWSPTGGGETQYF; cdr3_nt: TGTGCCTGGAGCCCCACAGGGGGCGGGGAGACCCAGTACTTC; clone_size: -; j_call: TRBJ2-5; v_call: TRBV30; d_call: TRBD1
cdr3_aa: CASSLVGAGGYTF; cdr3_nt: TGTGCCAGCAGCTTGGTGGGGGCTGGTGGCTACACCTTC; clone_size: -; j_call: TRBJ1-2; v_call: TRBV5-4; d_call: -
cdr3_aa: CASRIGGPYNYEQYF; cdr3_nt: TGTGCCAGCCGAATCGGGGGACCCTACAACTACGAGCAGTACTTC; clone_size: -; j_call: TRBJ2-7; v_call: TRBV19; d_call: -
cdr3_aa: CTSSPAATGQSYEQYF; cdr3_nt: TGCACCAGCAGCCCTGCGGCGACAGGGCAATCCTACGAGCAGTACTTC; clone_size: -; j_call: TRBJ2-7; v_call: TRBV1; d_call: -
cdr3_aa: CASSLISGSSYNEQFF; cdr3_nt: TGTGCCAGCAGCTTGATATCCGGGAGCTCCTACAATGAGCAGTTCTTC; clone_size: -; j_call: TRBJ2-1; v_call: TRBV5-4; d_call: -
cdr3_aa: CASSFSDARNLYGYTF; cdr3_nt: TGTGCCAGCAGCTTCTCGGACGCCCGAAATCTTTATGGCTACACCTTC; clone_size: -; j_call: TRBJ1-2; v_call: TRBV7-9; d_call: -
cdr3_aa: CASSTGQGAWYEQYF; cdr3_nt: TGTGCCAGCAGCACCGGACAGGGGGCCTGGTACGAGCAGTACTTC; clone_size: -; j_call: TRBJ2-7; v_call: TRBV7-9; d_call: TRBD1
cdr3_aa: CARGQGSNTGELFF; cdr3_nt: TGTGCCAGGGGACAGGGGTCGAACACCGGGGAGCTGTTTTTT; clone_size: -; j_call: TRBJ2-2; v_call: TRBV2; d_call: TRBD1
cdr3_aa: CASSLMGLAHEQYF; cdr3_nt: TGTGCCAGCAGCTTAATGGGACTAGCGCACGAGCAGTACTTC; clone_size: -; j_call: TRBJ2-7; v_call: TRBV13; d_call: TRBD2
cdr3_aa: CASSRQTNTGELFF; cdr3_nt: TGTGCCAGTAGTCGACAGACTAACACCGGGGAGCTGTTTTTT; clone_size: -; j_call: TRBJ2-2; v_call: TRBV19; d_call: -
cdr3_aa: CASKGQTYRGSPLHF; cdr3_nt: TGTGCCAGCAAAGGACAGACCTATCGGGGTTCACCCCTCCACTTT; clone_size: -; j_call: TRBJ1-6; v_call: TRBV6-5; d_call: -
cdr3_aa: CASSPREELFF; cdr3_nt: TGTGCCAGCAGCCCCAGGGAAGAACTGTTTTTT; clone_size: -; j_call: TRBJ1-4; v_call: TRBV16; d_call: -
cdr3_aa: CASSQTGGRQYF; cdr3_nt: TGTGCCAGCAGCCAGACAGGGGGCAGGCAGTACTTC; clone_size: -; j_call: TRBJ2-7; v_call: TRBV14; d_call: TRBD1
cdr3_aa: CASSIYNRGSYEQYF; cdr3_nt: TGTGCCAGTAGTATTTATAATCGAGGCTCCTACGAGCAGTACTTC; clone_size: -; j_call: TRBJ2-7; v_call: TRBV19; d_call: -
cdr3_aa: CASSVASGSYEQYF; cdr3_nt: TGTGCCAGCAGCGTAGCTTCAGGGTCCTACGAGCAGTACTTC; clone_size: -; j_call: TRBJ2-7; v_call: TRBV9; d_call: -
cdr3_aa: CASSGPRGGGPAGEQYF; cdr3_nt: TGTGCCAGCAGCGGCCCCAGGGGTGGGGGTCCTGCGGGAGAGCAGTACTTC; clone_size: -; j_call: TRBJ2-7; v_call: TRBV5-4; d_call: -
cdr3_aa: CASSSTSGGSYEQYF; cdr3_nt: TGCGCCAGCAGCTCAACTAGCGGGGGGAGTTACGAGCAGTACTTC; clone_size: -; j_call: TRBJ2-7; v_call: TRBV5-1; d_call: TRBD2
cdr3_aa: CAWSVLAGLGGFSGNTIYF; cdr3_nt: TGTGCCTGGAGTGTACTGGCAGGGCTAGGAGGCTTCTCTGGAAACACCATATATTTT; clone_size: -; j_call: TRBJ1-3; v_call: TRBV30; d_call: -
cdr3_aa: CSIPLGEGIEAFF; cdr3_nt: TGCAGCATTCCACTCGGAGAGGGGATTGAAGCTTTCTTT; clone_size: once; j_call: TRBJ1-1; v_call: TRBV29-1; d_call: -
cdr3_aa: CASSQVSHEHNSPLHF; cdr3_nt: TGCGCCAGCAGCCAAGTTAGTCACGAACATAATTCACCCCTCCACTTT; clone_size: -; j_call: TRBJ1-6; v_call: TRBV4-1; d_call: -
cdr3_aa: CASSGLAGPYNEQFF; cdr3_nt: TGTGCCAGCAGCGGCCTAGCGGGCCCCTACAATGAGCAGTTCTTC; clone_size: -; j_call: TRBJ2-1; v_call: TRBV9; d_call: TRBD2
cdr3_aa: CASKVAGQMNTEAFF; cdr3_nt: TGTGCCAGCAAAGTCGCGGGACAGATGAACACTGAAGCTTTCTTT; clone_size: -; j_call: TRBJ1-1; v_call: TRBV6-5; d_call: TRBD1
cdr3_aa: CASSLALAGGLQTQYF; cdr3_nt: TGTGCCAGCAGCTTAGCGCTAGCGGGGGGGCTCCAGACCCAGTACTTC; clone_size: -; j_call: TRBJ2-5; v_call: TRBV7-8; d_call: TRBD2
cdr3_aa: CASSLDRGGFNEQYF; cdr3_nt: TGTGCCAGCAGCTTGGATCGCGGGGGCTTCAACGAGCAGTACTTC; clone_size: -; j_call: TRBJ2-7; v_call: TRBV5-6; d_call: -
cdr3_aa: CASSERGGQGQFF; cdr3_nt: TGTGCCAGCAGCGAGCGGGGGGGTCAAGGGCAGTTCTTC; clone_size: -; j_call: TRBJ2-1; v_call: TRBV6-5; d_call: TRBD2
cdr3_aa: CASSGTSGGSSYEQYF; cdr3_nt: TGTGCCAGCTCAGGAACTAGCGGGGGCTCCTCCTACGAGCAGTACTTC; clone_size: few; j_call: TRBJ2-7; v_call: TRBV18; d_call: TRBD2
cdr3_aa: CASSFTTDSYNSPLHF; cdr3_nt: TGTGCCAGCAGTTTTACGACAGACTCCTATAATTCACCCCTCCACTTT; clone_size: -; j_call: TRBJ1-6; v_call: TRBV6-5; d_call: -
cdr3_aa: CASRTMGYEQFF; cdr3_nt: TGTGCCAGCCGAACCATGGGCTATGAGCAGTTCTTC; clone_size: -; j_call: TRBJ2-1; v_call: TRBV6-6; d_call: -
cdr3_aa: CAWLRDGETGELFF; cdr3_nt: TGTGCCTGGCTCCGGGACGGGGAAACCGGGGAGCTGTTTTTT; clone_size: once; j_call: TRBJ2-2; v_call: TRBV30; d_call: -
cdr3_aa: CASSHTSGGAGELFF; cdr3_nt: TGTGCCAGCAGCCATACGAGCGGGGGAGCCGGGGAGCTGTTTTTT; clone_size: once; j_call: TRBJ2-2; v_call: TRBV11-3; d_call: TRBD2
cdr3_aa: CAWTQGRTDTQYF; cdr3_nt: TGTGCCTGGACTCAGGGCCGCACAGATACGCAGTATTTT; clone_size: -; j_call: TRBJ2-3; v_call: TRBV30; d_call: -
cdr3_aa: CASKETSPGYEQYF; cdr3_nt: TGCGCCAGCAAGGAGACCTCCCCAGGCTACGAGCAGTACTTC; clone_size: -; j_call: TRBJ2-7; v_call: TRBV5-1; d_call: -
cdr3_aa: CASRQGEVNEQFF; cdr3_nt: TGTGCCAGCAGACAGGGCGAAGTCAATGAGCAGTTCTTC; clone_size: -; j_call: TRBJ2-1; v_call: TRBV6-5; d_call: -
cdr3_aa: CASSTPTGSDREQYF; cdr3_nt: TGTGCCAGCAGTACCCCGACAGGGAGCGACCGGGAGCAGTACTTC; clone_size: -; j_call: TRBJ2-7; v_call: TRBV27; d_call: TRBD1
cdr3_aa: CSVEQGTDYGYTF; cdr3_nt: TGCAGCGTTGAACAGGGGACGGACTATGGCTACACCTTC; clone_size: -; j_call: TRBJ1-2; v_call: TRBV29-1; d_call: -
cdr3_aa: CASSPQQETQYF; cdr3_nt: TGTGCCAGCTCACCCCAACAAGAGACCCAGTACTTC; clone_size: -; j_call: TRBJ2-5; v_call: TRBV18; d_call: -
cdr3_aa: CASSQDAGTQETQYF; cdr3_nt: TGCGCCAGCAGCCAAGATGCCGGGACACAAGAGACCCAGTACTTC; clone_size: -; j_call: TRBJ2-5; v_call: TRBV4-1; d_call: -
cdr3_aa: CASSAGTGPGETQYF; cdr3_nt: TGTGCCAGTAGTGCGGGGACAGGGCCGGGGGAGACCCAGTACTTC; clone_size: -; j_call: TRBJ2-5; v_call: TRBV19; d_call: TRBD1
cdr3_aa: CASSQDRGQLNSPLHF; cdr3_nt: TGCGCCAGCAGCCAAGATAGGGGACAGCTGAATTCACCCCTCCACTTT; clone_size: -; j_call: TRBJ1-6; v_call: TRBV4-1; d_call: TRBD1
cdr3_aa: CASSILSGNTIYF; cdr3_nt: TGTGCCAGTAGTATCCTCTCTGGAAACACCATATATTTT; clone_size: -; j_call: TRBJ1-3; v_call: TRBV19; d_call: -
cdr3_aa: CASSHRDGVNEKLFF; cdr3_nt: TGCGCCAGCAGCCACCGGGACGGGGTAAATGAAAAACTGTTTTTT; clone_size: once; j_call: TRBJ1-4; v_call: TRBV5-1; d_call: -
cdr3_aa: CASSQFLSSGANVLTF; cdr3_nt: TGTGCCAGCAGCCAATTTCTTAGCTCTGGGGCCAACGTCCTGACTTTC; clone_size: once; j_call: TRBJ2-6; v_call: TRBV14; d_call: -
cdr3_aa: CASGLEGVLRRDYGYTF; cdr3_nt: TGTGCTAGTGGTTTGGAAGGGGTGCTTCGGCGGGACTATGGCTACACCTTC; clone_size: -; j_call: TRBJ1-2; v_call: TRBV12-5; d_call: -
cdr3_aa: CSAGTVGYTF; cdr3_nt: TGCAGTGCTGGGACAGTTGGCTACACCTTC; clone_size: -; j_call: TRBJ1-2; v_call: TRBV20-1; d_call: TRBD1
cdr3_aa: CASSPQGGNSPLHF; cdr3_nt: TGTGCCAGCAGCCCGCAGGGGGGGAATTCACCCCTCCACTTT; clone_size: -; j_call: TRBJ1-6; v_call: TRBV6-5; d_call: TRBD1
cdr3_aa: CASSPGPRGLYEQYF; cdr3_nt: TGTGCCAGCTCACCAGGGCCTCGGGGGCTCTACGAGCAGTACTTC; clone_size: once; j_call: TRBJ2-7; v_call: TRBV18; d_call: -
cdr3_aa: CASSANRGNYGYTF; cdr3_nt: TGTGCCAGCAGCGCAAACAGGGGGAACTATGGCTACACCTTC; clone_size: -; j_call: TRBJ1-2; v_call: TRBV9; d_call: TRBD1
cdr3_aa: CASSFAAGGLQETQYF; cdr3_nt: TGTGCCAGCAGTTTCGCGGCGGGGGGGCTGCAAGAGACCCAGTACTTC; clone_size: once; j_call: TRBJ2-5; v_call: TRBV27; d_call: TRBD2